The clone carrying this T cell receptor beta chain came up many times. Its specificity is unknown. This sample was taken from a study of naive and memory T cell subsets. Treatment given: skin biopsy from PPD injection site in Mantoux-positive individual. An oligonucleotide containing a UMI was ligated to the 3' end of TCR cDNA. Biopsied sites were PPD injections in people with a positive Mantoux test. Reverse transcription used DNase-treated unsorted total RNA, aiming for roughly 1 to 1,100 ng. Whole-study results and caveats: Reportedly, tuberculin skin test sites gave far more TCRs than other biopsies.

The SP2 primer and nested alpha and beta constant region primers amplified ligated cDNA in four rounds. TCRdb fed the UMI-ligation and nested PCR reads into MiXCR, producing one record per CDR3 protein. The top ten hold about 4% of the sample, which has about 37,000 distinct CDR3 sequences, about 10% seen once. With V trimmed by 7 bases and J by 4 bases, 4 bases remained unmatched. The CDR3 is 12 amino acids. Germline V CDR1 and CDR2: SQVTM, ANQGSEA. The V and J genes are TRBV29-1 and TRBJ2-5; 9 bases agree with TRBD1. The starting material was skin, obtained from a tuberculin skin test site. This sequence originates from an adult in good health. The CDR3 region is CSGGQGGETQYF. The CDR3 nucleotides read TGCAGCGGGGGACAGGGAGGAGAGACCCAGTACTTC.